These 9 T cell receptor beta chains were sequenced from one sample in a study of liver allograft versus peripheral blood T cells. For the study at large: Transplanted-liver and recipient peripheral blood T cell receptor repertoires were compared.

TCRdb ran MiXCR on the reads and lists one entry per CDR3 protein. Among around 15,000 distinct CDR3 sequences listed, 20% to 25% were seen once. The receptor set was obtained from a human patient who had a liver transplant. These T cells may partly come from the graft donor.

This clonotype was recorded a few times. This chain connects TRBV5-6 to TRBJ1-5; D is unresolved. Germline assignment: CDR1 SGHDT and CDR2 YYEEEE. The CDR3 is 15 amino acids. The ends were cut back, 0 bases at V and 3 bases at J, with 10 bases in the middle. The CDR3 nucleotides read TGTGCCAGCAGCTTGGATGGAGGGCTCAATCAGCCCCAGCATTTT. It yields the protein CASSLDGGLNQPQHF.

This clonotype has at least ten counts. The rearrangement joins TRBV18 to TRBJ1-2; D is undetermined. CDR3 size: 13 residues. Trimming removed 3 bases from V and 4 bases from J, with 9 bases in between. Germline V gene sequence: CDR1 KGHSH, CDR2 LQKENI. DNA of the CDR3: TGTGCCAGCTCACCTGAGGTCATCTATGGCTACACCTTC. This translates into CASSPEVIYGYTF. The whole variable domain, filled in from reference TRBV18 and TRBJ1-2, reads NAGVMQNPRHLVRRRGQEARLRCSPMKGHSHVYWYRQLPEEGLKFMVYLQKENIIDESGMPKERFSAEFPKEGPSILRIQQVVRGDSAAYFCASSPEVIYGYTFGSGTRLTVV.

This clonotype showed up just a few times. This chain connects TRBV7-9 to TRBJ2-7, with TRBD1 matching over 9 bases. The germline gives CDR1 SEHNR, CDR2 FQNEAQ (reference sequence). V lost 5 bases and J lost 6; bases outside the gene matches: 20. This CDR3 has 18 amino acids. This CDR3 reads CASSAIRTGESLLGEQYF. CDR3 in DNA: TGTGCCAGCAGCGCAATAAGGACAGGGGAGTCACTACTCGGCGAGCAGTACTTC.

This clonotype was counted between two and nine times. V and J are TRBV7-9 and TRBJ1-1, with a possible D match to TRBD1 (6 bases). CDR1 is SEHNR and CDR2 is FQNEAQ in the germline V gene (reference sequence). This CDR3 has 15 amino acids. V was trimmed by 7 bases and J by 0 bases, leaving 15 bases between them. The CDR3 region has the DNA TGTGCCAGCATCGAATCCGGGACAATGAACACTGAAGCTTTCTTT. The encoded protein is CASIESGTMNTEAFF. Full variable domain (rest looked up from reference TRBV7-9 and TRBJ1-1): DTGVSQNPRHKITKRGQNVTFRCDPISEHNRLYWYRQTLGQGPEFLTYFQNEAQLEKSRLLSDRFSAERPKGSFSTLEIQRTEQGDSAMYLCASIESGTMNTEAFFGQGTRLTVV.

The table lists this clonotype with a count of one. V and J are TRBV20-1 and TRBJ1-1, with D unresolved. Trimming took off 0 bases at V and 3 bases at J, with 11 bases between the two ends. Germline assignment: CDR1 DFQATT and CDR2 SNEGSKA (reference sequence). The CDR3 contains 14 residues. The CDR3 loop is CSAREGMGDTEAFF. DNA for the CDR3: TGCAGTGCTAGAGAGGGAATGGGCGACACTGAAGCTTTCTTT.

The CDR3 DNA follows: TGTGCCTGGAGTGTAAGTTGGGACAGACCTTACAATCAGCCCCAGCATTTT. Translation gives CAWSVSWDRPYNQPQHF. The gene calls are TRBV30 and TRBJ1-5; 7 bases agree with TRBD1. With V trimmed by 0 bases and J by 3 bases, 11 bases remained unmatched. The CDR3 totals 17 residues. Germline-derived CDR1 and CDR2 are GTSNPN and SVGIG (reference sequence). The variable domain in full, completed from reference TRBV30 and TRBJ1-5, reads SQTIHQWPATLVQPVGSPLSLECTVEGTSNPNLYWYRQAAGRGLQLLFYSVGIGQISSEVPQNLSASRPQDRQFILSSKKLLLSDSGFYLCAWSVSWDRPYNQPQHFGDGTRLSIL.

There are a few counts of this clonotype. The DNA for the CDR3 is TGTGCCACCAGCAGGTCGGAGGCTGGGGCCAACGTCCTGACTTTC. Translation: CATSRSEAGANVLTF. The rearrangement links TRBV15 to TRBJ2-6; D is possibly TRBD2 (5 bases). The CDR3 sequence is 15 residues long. Looked up from germline, CDR1 is LNHNV and CDR2 is YYDKDF (reference sequence). Trimming cost V 3 bases and J 2 bases, with 8 bases left between them.

V gene TRBV7-2 combines with J gene TRBJ2-7; perhaps TRBD2 as D (5 bases). This CDR3 has 12 amino acids. Per the germline V gene, CDR1 is SGHTA and CDR2 is FQGNSA. The germline V and J ends were trimmed by 4 bases and 4 bases, with 8 bases remaining between them. CDR3 region: CASSSGLYEQYF. As DNA, the CDR3 is TGTGCCAGCAGCTCCGGACTTTACGAGCAGTACTTC. Combining the CDR3 with reference TRBV7-2 and TRBJ2-7 gives the whole variable domain GAGVSQSPSNKVTEKGKDVELRCDPISGHTALYWYRQSLGQGLEFLIYFQGNSAPDKSGLPSDRFSAERTGGSVSTLTIQRTQQEDSAVYLCASSSGLYEQYFGPGTRLTVT.

V usage is TRBV30 and J usage is TRBJ2-3, with TRBD2 as a possible D gene (7 bases). The CDR3 is 13 residues long. In germline, CDR1 is GTSNPN, CDR2 SVGIG (reference sequence). The V end was cut by 3 bases, the J end by 2 bases, with 9 bases between. The CDR3 region has the DNA TGTGCCTGGAGCGGGGGGCCCACAGATACGCAGTATTTT. Amino acids: CAWSGGPTDTQYF.